The rows below give T cell receptor beta chains drawn from one sample of a study of OX40 agonist ivuxolimab in advanced cancers. Assay: immunoSEQ multiplex PCR; the TCRdb copy retains only in-frame clones and omits some. There are roughly 110,000 clones in the sample; around 90% occur only once, and roughly 1.1% lies in the top ten. This specimen was CD4+ or CD8+ T cells sorted from blood, taken in a trial of the OX40 agonist ivuxolimab. All receptors derive from an adult with an advanced solid tumor such as melanoma, head and neck, liver or kidney cancer. The CDR3 runs from the conserved cysteine through the conserved F or W.

>TRBV4-3
CASSQGPTTDTQYF
>TRBV5-8
CASSLMGDTQYF
>TRBV28
CASSSRGDTEAFF
>TRBV7-7
CASSFGLAGAENSYEQYF
>TRBV28
CASSPPFGGANVLTF
>TRBV25-1
CASTQTAGGRSPLHF
>TRBV5-5
CASSAYRVGTEAFF
>TRBV27
CASSVIAGGQQFF
>TRBV28
CASSLSGQAHSNQPQHF
>TRBV7-2
CASSLIIDINYGYTF
>TRBV15
CATSRSGTGAYEQYF
>TRBV15
CATSRDRGSTNEKLFF
>TRBV27
CASRTLAGVTDTQYF
>TRBV19
CASSIAWDSDGYTF
>TRBV19
CASSINYNTEAFF
>TRBV5-4
CASKRDSRSGGEQFF
>TRBV30
CAWSSSDTQYF
>TRBV7-9
CASSRDSSYEQYF
>TRBV5-4
CASSLGLLPSYNEQFF
>TRBV28
CASSPVGDQRTDTQYF
>TRBV30
CAWMGTSGRSSYNEQFF
>TRBV5-1
CASSLGPLRGITNEKLFF
>TRBV28
CASSSPGGLRSSYNEQFF
>TRBV7-9
CASSSTEGESPLHF
>TRBV9
CASSVAAPGLAGVRGTGELFF
>TRBV6-6
CASRPGQGARLLFF
>TRBV19
CASSSAPQPGEQFF
>TRBV27
CASSSDRDNQAFF
>TRBV5-1
CASNYLGQGLDEQFF
>TRBV5-1
CASSLSLGTSNEQFF
>TRBV30
CAWYPWGRASEQFF
>TRBV7-2
CASSLGLGKSDEQFF
>TRBV19
CASSLRGEDTQYF